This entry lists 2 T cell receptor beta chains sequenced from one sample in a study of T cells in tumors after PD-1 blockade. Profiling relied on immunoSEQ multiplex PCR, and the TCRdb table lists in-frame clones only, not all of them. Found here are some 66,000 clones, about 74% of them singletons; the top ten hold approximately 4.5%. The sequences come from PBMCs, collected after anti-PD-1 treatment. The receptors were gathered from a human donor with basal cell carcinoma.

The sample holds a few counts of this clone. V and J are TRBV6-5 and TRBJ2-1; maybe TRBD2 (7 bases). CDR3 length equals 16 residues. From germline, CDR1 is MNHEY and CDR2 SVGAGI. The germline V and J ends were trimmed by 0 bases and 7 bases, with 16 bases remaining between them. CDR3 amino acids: CASSYSMGGAPNEQFF. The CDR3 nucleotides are TGTGCCAGCAGTTACTCGATGGGGGGGGCGCCGAATGAGCAGTTCTTC.

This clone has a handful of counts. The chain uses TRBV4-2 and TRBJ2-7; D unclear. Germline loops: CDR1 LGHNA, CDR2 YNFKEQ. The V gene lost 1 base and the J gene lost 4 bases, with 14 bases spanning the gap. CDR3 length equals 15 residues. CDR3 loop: CASSQGASQSYEQYF. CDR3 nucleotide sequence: TGTGCCAGCAGCCAAGGGGCCAGTCAATCATACGAGCAGTACTTC.